The 17 T cell receptor beta chains below were found in one sample sequenced in a study of cytomegalovirus exposure and HLA in healthy donors. Primers for the PCR totalled 60 Vbeta and 13 Jbeta. Sequencing was performed with immunoSEQ multiplex PCR; in TCRdb, only in-frame clones are kept and a portion is missing. The top ten clones hold under 2.5% of a sample with about 98,000 clones, 55% to 75% of them seen once. The source material was PBMCs. These receptors originate from a man aged 50-60 years in good health and CMV-seronegative.

This chain links TRBV4-3 with TRBJ1-1; D unresolved. CDR1 and CDR2 (germline): LGHNA, YSLEER. CDR3 length: 14 amino acids. V was trimmed by 4 bases and J by 2 bases, leaving 11 bases between them. Written as DNA, the CDR3 is TGCGCCAGCAGCCTTTACAGATACAACACTGAAGCTTTCTTT. This codes for CASSLYRYNTEAFF.

The chain uses TRBV5-1 and TRBJ1-1, with D maybe TRBD1 (5 bases). CDR3 length: 16 residues. Germline V lookup: CDR1 SGHRS, CDR2 YFSETQ. The V and J ends lost 4 bases and 1 base respectively, with 17 bases between them. This CDR3 reads CASSPPGVGTNTEAFF. The CDR3 DNA is TGCGCCAGCAGCCCCCCGGGGGTTGGGACGAACACTGAAGCTTTCTTT.

The rearrangement joins TRBV7-9 to TRBJ1-2; D might be TRBD1 (5 bases). The CDR3 sequence is 13 residues long. Per the germline V gene, CDR1 is SEHNR and CDR2 is FQNEAQ (reference sequence). The ends were cut back, 6 bases at V and 2 bases at J, with 10 bases in the middle. CDR3 protein: CASSAGRNYGYTF. The CDR3, as DNA: TGTGCCAGCAGTGCGGGACGCAACTATGGCTACACCTTC.

This clone occurred a few times. The chain employs TRBV7-8 and TRBJ1-4, with a tentative D call TRBD1 (5 bases). Germline lookup yields CDR1 SGHVS and CDR2 FQNEAQ. There are 14 residues in the CDR3. V lost 1 base and J 9 bases, leaving 12 bases between the germline ends. For the CDR3, the DNA is TGTGCCAGCAGCTTAGAGCCAGGGTGGAAAAAACTGTTTTTT. Residues: CASSLEPGWKKLFF.

The rearrangement joins TRBV7-9 to TRBJ2-1, with a weak D call TRBD2 (5 bases). This CDR3 region has 17 residues. V was pared by 1 base and J by 4 bases, with 17 bases between. Germline CDR1 reads SEHNR; CDR2 reads FQNEAQ (reference sequence). The CDR3 spells CASSLGGGLSGYNEQFF. DNA of the CDR3: TGTGCCAGCAGCTTAGGGGGTGGTTTGAGCGGTTACAATGAGCAGTTCTTC.

The CDR3 region has the DNA TGTGCCAGCAGCTTAGTCTCAGCGGGAGGGAGTAAATGGAACACCATATATTTT. The encoded protein is CASSLVSAGGSKWNTIYF. This sequence joins TRBV13 and TRBJ1-3, with D hard to call. CDR1 is PRHDT, CDR2 FYEKMQ, per germline (reference sequence). The CDR3 consists of 18 residues. The V end was cut by 1 base, the J end by 7 bases, with 23 bases between.

By share, this clone counts as medium-sized. V and J are TRBV7-8 and TRBJ1-2; 8 bases agree with TRBD1. The CDR3 has 14 amino acids. Losses at the gene ends were 2 bases for V and 8 bases for J; bases not matched to a gene: 7. The germline V gene has CDR1 SGHVS and CDR2 FQNEAQ. CDR3 in amino acids: CASSLRIGTGGYTF. Here the CDR3 DNA reads TGTGCCAGCAGCTTACGCATTGGGACAGGCGGCTACACCTTC. Full variable domain (rest looked up from reference TRBV7-8 and TRBJ1-2): GAGVSQSPRYKVAKRGQDVALRCDPISGHVSLFWYQQALGQGPEFLTYFQNEAQLDKSGLPSDRFFAERPEGSVSTLKIQRTQQEDSAVYLCASSLRIGTGGYTFGSGTRLTVV.

This clone was seen a single time. The chain has TRBV2 and TRBJ2-5, with D tentatively TRBD2 (6 bases). Trimming shortened V by 7 bases and J by 6 bases, and 21 bases separated the two germline ends. Germline V CDR1 and CDR2: SNHLY, FYNNEI. The CDR3 sequence is 15 residues long. CDR3 sequence: CASMGEAPLTKTQYF. CDR3 nucleotide sequence: TGTGCCAGCATGGGGGAGGCCCCCTTAACGAAGACCCAGTACTTC. Filled out from reference TRBV2 and TRBJ2-5, the complete variable domain reads EPEVTQTPSHQVTQMGQEVILRCVPISNHLYFYWYRQILGQKVEFLVSFYNNEISEKSEIFDDQFSVERPDGSNFTLKIRSTKLEDSAMYFCASMGEAPLTKTQYFGPGTRLLVL.

The chain uses TRBV28 and TRBJ1-5, with D possibly TRBD1 on 6 matching bases. Germline V gene data show CDR1 as MDHEN and CDR2 as SYDVKM. The germline V and J ends were trimmed by 6 bases and 0 bases, with 12 bases remaining between them. This CDR3 is 15 amino acids long. The CDR3 DNA reads as TGTGCCAGCAGGCTTGAGGGGGATAGCAATCAGCCCCAGCATTTT. Amino acids: CASRLEGDSNQPQHF.

V and J are TRBV7-3 and TRBJ2-1; 14 positions match TRBD2. The CDR3 totals 15 residues. Germline V gene lookup returns CDR1 SGHTA and CDR2 FQGTGA. Trimming removed 2 bases from V and 6 bases from J; junction bases left unmatched: 0. CDR3 bases: TGTGCCAGCAGCTTAGGGACTAGCGGGAGCAATGAGCAGTTCTTC. Its protein product is CASSLGTSGSNEQFF. The whole variable domain, remainder taken from reference TRBV7-3 and TRBJ2-1, is GAGVSQTPSNKVTEKGKYVELRCDPISGHTALYWYRQSLGQGPEFLIYFQGTGAADDSGLPNDRFFAVRPEGSVSTLKIQRTERGDSAVYLCASSLGTSGSNEQFFGPGTRLTVL.

The rearrangement links TRBV7-2 to TRBJ2-5; 10 positions match TRBD1. There are 20 residues in the CDR3. With 0 bases clipped from V and 2 bases from J, the junction kept 15 bases outside the gene matches. CDR1 and CDR2 from the germline V gene are SGHTA and FQGNSA. This CDR3 reads CASSLASDRGSGAWQETQYF. In nucleotides, the CDR3 is TGTGCCAGCAGCTTAGCTTCGGACAGGGGGTCGGGGGCCTGGCAAGAGACCCAGTACTTC.

This clone appeared a few times. The rearrangement links TRBV7-9 to TRBJ1-6; 7 bases line up with TRBD1. Germline values: CDR1 SEHNR, CDR2 FQNEAQ (reference sequence). V was clipped by 4 bases and J by 5 bases; unmatched bases: 8. The CDR3 covers 16 residues. In DNA, the CDR3 is TGTGCCAGCAGCTCAAGCAGGGGGTTTGATAATTCACCCCTCCACTTT. Encoded protein: CASSSSRGFDNSPLHF.

The J gene is TRBJ2-1, the V gene TRBV2, with 11 bases matching TRBD1. J lost 10 bases, V lost 2 bases, and 13 bases had no gene match. Germline lookup yields CDR1 SNHLY and CDR2 FYNNEI. The CDR3 has 17 amino acids. CDR3 residues: CASSERGRDRGAGEQFF. The CDR3 nucleotides read TGTGCCAGCAGTGAAAGGGGAAGGGACAGGGGGGCAGGGGAGCAGTTCTTC.

This clone appeared once. J is TRBJ2-1 and V is TRBV29-1, with TRBD2 matching over 10 bases. The length of the CDR3 is 17 residues. Germline V gene lookup returns CDR1 SQVTM and CDR2 ANQGSEA. V dropped 7 bases and J dropped 8; count of bases not matched to a gene: 20. In DNA form, the CDR3 reads TGCAGCGCCCGAAGGGGGGGTAAGCGGGGGGGCATTGATGAGCAGTTCTTC. Translating it yields CSARRGGKRGGIDEQFF.

This clone came up a few times. The chain links TRBV19 to TRBJ2-1; 9 bases are shared with TRBD2. The germline V gene encodes CDR1 LNHDA and CDR2 SQIVND (reference sequence). The V segment lost 0 bases and the J segment 6 bases; nucleotides outside the gene matches: 6. This CDR3 comprises 16 residues. CDR3 region: CASSIDHSGGRNEQFF. CDR3 sequence (DNA): TGTGCCAGTAGTATAGATCATAGCGGGGGCCGCAATGAGCAGTTCTTC.

This clone occurred once. This chain links TRBV18 with TRBJ1-1, with 7 bases fitting TRBD1. Losses at the gene ends were 11 bases for V and 5 bases for J; bases not matched to a gene: 17. The CDR3 contains 15 residues. Per the germline V gene, CDR1 is KGHSH and CDR2 is LQKENI. CDR3 DNA: TGTGCCTCCGATAAGTCCTTACAGGGGTCAACTGAAGCTTTCTTT. It translates to CASDKSLQGSTEAFF.

The chain joins TRBV7-9 to TRBJ2-2, with 7 positions matching TRBD1. This CDR3 has 16 amino acids. V gave up 5 bases and J gave up 3 bases; unmatched junction bases: 9. CDR1 is SEHNR and CDR2 is FQNEAQ in the germline V gene (reference sequence). The CDR3 bases are TGTGCCAGCAGCCAGAGACAGGGTGCGGACACCGGGGAGCTGTTTTTT. Amino acids: CASSQRQGADTGELFF. The whole variable domain, remainder taken from reference TRBV7-9 and TRBJ2-2, is DTGVSQNPRHKITKRGQNVTFRCDPISEHNRLYWYRQTLGQGPEFLTYFQNEAQLEKSRLLSDRFSAERPKGSFSTLEIQRTEQGDSAMYLCASSQRQGADTGELFFGEGSRLTVL.